The rows below give T cell receptor beta chains drawn from one sample of a study of cytomegalovirus exposure and HLA in healthy donors. Libraries were prepared by immunoSEQ multiplex PCR; TCRdb keeps only in-frame clonotypes and omits some of them. This sample yields 110,000 to 150,000 clones, of which 75% to 90% are seen a single time; 0.95% to 1.5% belongs to the top ten. Sequenced sample: PBMCs. The receptor source for this set is a female donor in good health and CMV-seronegative. Each CDR3 is given with its conserved first and last residue. D genes are given only for firm matches. Only some rows state a clone size, as once, few, many or a class for expanded clones.

V gene,D gene,J gene,clone size,CDR3 length,CDR3 DNA,CDR3 protein
TRBV29-1,NA,TRBJ2-7,NA,15,TGCAGCGTCCTCGGCCGGGGACTGGGTTTGGACGAGCAGTACTTC,CSVLGRGLGLDEQYF
TRBV9,NA,TRBJ2-7,few,17,TGTGCCAGCAGCGTAGCAGCCGGGACTCCGAGGGGCTACGAGCAGTACTTC,CASSVAAGTPRGYEQYF
TRBV28,TRBD1,TRBJ1-5,NA,18,TGTGCCAGCACCCTGGGGGACAGGTGGGAGAATAGCAATCAGCCCCAGCATTTT,CASTLGDRWENSNQPQHF
TRBV29-1,TRBD1,TRBJ1-1,NA,13,TGCAGCGTGCGAGGACAGGGGAAAACTGAAGCTTTCTTT,CSVRGQGKTEAFF
TRBV28,TRBD1,TRBJ2-6,NA,18,TGTGCCAGCAGTTTCCGTGACAGGGGAGTCTCTGGGGCCAACGTCCTGACTTTC,CASSFRDRGVSGANVLTF
TRBV2,NA,TRBJ2-1,NA,15,TGTGCCAGCAGCGGGGACTTTCGACATTACAATGAGCAGTTCTTC,CASSGDFRHYNEQFF
TRBV6-1,NA,TRBJ1-1,few,14,TGTGCCAGCAGTGTGGACAGCTTGAACACTGAAGCTTTCTTT,CASSVDSLNTEAFF
TRBV5-1,TRBD1,TRBJ2-5,NA,13,TGCGCCAGCAGCCCGGACAGGATGGAGACCCAGTACTTC,CASSPDRMETQYF
TRBV5-6,NA,TRBJ1-3,NA,14,TGTGCCAGCAGCTTGGCAGGGGCAGGAAACACCATATATTTT,CASSLAGAGNTIYF
TRBV7-2,TRBD1,TRBJ1-1,NA,13,TGTGCCAGCAGTTCAGACAGGGAAACTGAAGCTTTCTTT,CASSSDRETEAFF
TRBV5-1,NA,TRBJ2-7,NA,14,TGCGCCAGCAGCTCCCAGGGAGGCTCCTACGAGCAGTACTTC,CASSSQGGSYEQYF
TRBV28,TRBD2,TRBJ2-3,NA,14,TGTGCCAGCAGTTCGATGACTAGCGTTTATACGCAGTATTTT,CASSSMTSVYTQYF
TRBV4-1,TRBD1,TRBJ1-4,NA,13,TGCGCCAGCAGGAGACAGGGTGGTGAAAAACTGTTTTTT,CASRRQGGEKLFF
TRBV6-1,NA,TRBJ2-1,NA,14,TGTGCCAGCAGGGACTACAGCTCCTACAATGAGCAGTTCTTC,CASRDYSSYNEQFF
TRBV7-9,NA,TRBJ2-7,NA,13,TGTGCCAGCAGCTTCCACTTATCCTACGAGCAGTACTTC,CASSFHLSYEQYF
TRBV28,NA,TRBJ1-5,NA,12,TGTGCCAGCAGTTTAAACTATCAGCCCCAGCATTTT,CASSLNYQPQHF
TRBV2,NA,TRBJ2-1,NA,12,TGTGCCATCATGGGGACAATGAATGAGCAGTTCTTC,CAIMGTMNEQFF
TRBV6-1,NA,TRBJ2-2,NA,14,TGTGCCAGCAGTGAAACAGTGAACACCGGGGAGCTGTTTTTT,CASSETVNTGELFF
TRBV28,TRBD1,TRBJ1-2,NA,13,TGTGCCAGCCTAATACAGGGGGCGCGGGGCTACACCTTC,CASLIQGARGYTF
TRBV6-1,NA,TRBJ1-1,NA,15,TGTGCCAGCAGTGAAGAGAAGGGCGGGGGCACTGAAGCTTTCTTT,CASSEEKGGGTEAFF
TRBV29-1,TRBD2,TRBJ2-7,NA,16,TGCAGCGTTGAAGAACCACTAGCGGGAGCGGCTTACGAGCAGTACTTC,CSVEEPLAGAAYEQYF
TRBV7-9,NA,TRBJ1-2,NA,15,TGTGCCAGCAGCCCTACAGCGGCGGCTAACTATGGCTACACCTTC,CASSPTAAANYGYTF
TRBV25-1,NA,TRBJ1-4,once,13,TGTGCCAGCAGTACGCCAGGGTATGAAAAACTGTTTTTT,CASSTPGYEKLFF
TRBV25-1,TRBD2,TRBJ2-5,NA,16,TGTGCCAGCAGTGGGGGACTAGAGTCATTACAAGAGACCCAGTACTTC,CASSGGLESLQETQYF
TRBV7-9,TRBD1,TRBJ2-4,NA,16,TGTGCCAGCAGCTGGGGACAGGGACTAGCCAAAAACATTCAGTACTTC,CASSWGQGLAKNIQYF
TRBV6-1,NA,TRBJ1-1,NA,15,TGTGCCAGCAGTGAAGTGGACTGGACGAACACTGAAGCTTTCTTT,CASSEVDWTNTEAFF
TRBV11-3,NA,TRBJ2-3,NA,13,TGTGCCAGCAGCCTATCAGGTTCAGATACGCAGTATTTT,CASSLSGSDTQYF
TRBV6-1,NA,TRBJ2-7,NA,13,TGTGCCAGCAGAAGACAGGAGAACTACGAGCAGTACTTC,CASRRQENYEQYF
TRBV19,NA,TRBJ1-4,many,15,TGTGCCAGTAGAGGGCTTCACGGGGAAGATGAAAAACTGTTTTTT,CASRGLHGEDEKLFF